The rows below give T cell receptor beta chains drawn from one sample of a study of HIV-infected patients and healthy controls. Via MiXCR, TCRdb re-called the 5' RACE reads, giving one row per CDR3 protein. The table records approximately 6,000 distinct CDR3 sequences, over 9.5% of them present only once. Material: blood, obtained before antiretroviral therapy. These receptors all come from an adult with HIV infection. Each CDR3 is given with its conserved first and last residue. The D gene is left open where the match is weak. Expanded clones are given a class, and other clones once, few, many or no size at all.

J: TRBJ1-5; size: many; D: TRBD1; V: TRBV6-1; DNA: TGTGCCAGCATTCAATCGGGACAGGGAGGCAATCAGCCCCAGCATTTT; CDR3: CASIQSGQGGNQPQHF
J: TRBJ2-3; size: medium-sized; D: NA; V: TRBV6-5; DNA: TGTGCCAGCAGTCCTCGGATTAGCACAGATACGCAGTATTTT; CDR3: CASSPRISTDTQYF
J: TRBJ1-3; size: medium-sized; D: NA; V: TRBV4-2; DNA: TGTGCCAGCAGCCAAGGGGGCTCTTCCTCTGGAAACACCATATATTTT; CDR3: CASSQGGSSSGNTIYF
J: TRBJ2-2; size: once; D: NA; V: TRBV5-6; DNA: TGTGCCAGCAGCTTCGGACACAACACCGGGGAGCTGTTTTTT; CDR3: CASSFGHNTGELFF
J: TRBJ1-1; size: NA; D: NA; V: TRBV5-5; DNA: TGTGCCAGCAGCTTGGAACGGCAGCTGAACACTGAAGCTTTCTTT; CDR3: CASSLERQLNTEAFF
J: TRBJ2-1; size: many; D: TRBD1; V: TRBV28; DNA: TGTGCCAGCAGTTTATCCGACAGGGCCCCCTACAATGAGCAGTTCTTC; CDR3: CASSLSDRAPYNEQFF
J: TRBJ2-6; size: medium-sized; D: NA; V: TRBV2; DNA: TGTGCCAGCAGTGAGTGGTCAGGCCTATCTGGGGCCAACGTCCTGACTTTC; CDR3: CASSEWSGLSGANVLTF
J: TRBJ2-3; size: NA; D: NA; V: TRBV7-2; DNA: TGTGCCAGCAGCTCACCGCAGCGGGATACGCAGTATTTT; CDR3: CASSSPQRDTQYF
J: TRBJ2-7; size: few; D: TRBD1; V: TRBV27; DNA: TGTGCCAGCAGTCCCGGACAGGGGAGCTCCTACGAGCAGTACTTC; CDR3: CASSPGQGSSYEQYF
J: TRBJ1-1; size: few; D: NA; V: TRBV14; DNA: TGTGCCAGCAGCCAAGGGGGACTTTCTGAAGCTTTCTTT; CDR3: CASSQGGLSEAFF
J: TRBJ2-7; size: NA; D: NA; V: TRBV27; DNA: TGTGCCAGCAGTTTTGAGGTCTCGGGGTACGAGCAGTACTTC; CDR3: CASSFEVSGYEQYF
J: TRBJ1-2; size: many; D: NA; V: TRBV11-2; DNA: TGTGCCAGCAGCCCACACGCAGGGCTCTATGGCTACACCTTC; CDR3: CASSPHAGLYGYTF
J: TRBJ2-2; size: medium-sized; D: NA; V: TRBV3-1; DNA: TGTGCCAGCAGCCACGGTGTTACGGAAAGGACCGGGGAGCTGTTTTTT; CDR3: CASSHGVTERTGELFF
J: TRBJ2-3; size: many; D: NA; V: TRBV7-2; DNA: TGTGCCAGCAGCTTAGCCCCAGGGGACCATCCCACAGATACGCAGTATTTT; CDR3: CASSLAPGDHPTDTQYF
J: TRBJ2-3; size: many; D: NA; V: TRBV7-9; DNA: TGTGCCAGCAGCGCATCCACAGATACGCAGTATTTT; CDR3: CASSASTDTQYF
J: TRBJ2-1; size: many; D: TRBD1; V: TRBV12-3/TRBV12-4; DNA: TGTGCCAGCAGTTTCGGGACAGCCAACAATGAGCAGTTCTTC; CDR3: CASSFGTANNEQFF
J: TRBJ1-5; size: medium-sized; D: NA; V: TRBV4-1; DNA: TGCGCCAGCAGCCAACCCTCCGGGTCTGGCGGCAATCAGCCCCAGCATTTT; CDR3: CASSQPSGSGGNQPQHF
J: TRBJ1-6; size: few; D: NA; V: TRBV5-1; DNA: TGCGCCAGCAGCTTGGGACAACTGGTATCCTCACCCCTCCACTTT; CDR3: CASSLGQLVSSPLHF
J: TRBJ2-5; size: medium-sized; D: TRBD1; V: TRBV11-2; DNA: TGTGCCAGCAGCTTAGATCTGGTCACAGGGGGTCGAGAGACCCAGTACTTC; CDR3: CASSLDLVTGGRETQYF
J: TRBJ2-7; size: few; D: TRBD2; V: TRBV19; DNA: TGTGCCAGTAGCTTGGGACTAGCGATCTACGAGCAGTACTTC; CDR3: CASSLGLAIYEQYF
J: TRBJ1-2; size: many; D: NA; V: TRBV19; DNA: TGTGCCAGTAGTATCCCTGGCGCGTACTATGGCTACACCTTC; CDR3: CASSIPGAYYGYTF
J: TRBJ1-5; size: medium-sized; D: TRBD1; V: TRBV20-1; DNA: TGCAGTGCTTCGGGACAGGTTAGCAATCAGCCCCAGCATTTT; CDR3: CSASGQVSNQPQHF
J: TRBJ2-1; size: many; D: TRBD2; V: TRBV29-1; DNA: TGCAGCGCATTAGCGGGTTCCTACAATGAGCAGTTCTTC; CDR3: CSALAGSYNEQFF
J: TRBJ2-3; size: medium-sized; D: NA; V: TRBV7-2; DNA: TGTGCCAGCAGCTTAGACCCCCGGGCTAGCACAGATACGCAGTATTTT; CDR3: CASSLDPRASTDTQYF
J: TRBJ2-7; size: many; D: TRBD2; V: TRBV29-1; DNA: TGCAGCGCTACACACCGCGCGGGAGGTCGGGAGCAGTACTTC; CDR3: CSATHRAGGREQYF
J: TRBJ2-1; size: medium-sized; D: NA; V: TRBV7-2; DNA: TGTGCCAGCAGCTTCATCCAGTCAAATGAGCAGTTCTTC; CDR3: CASSFIQSNEQFF